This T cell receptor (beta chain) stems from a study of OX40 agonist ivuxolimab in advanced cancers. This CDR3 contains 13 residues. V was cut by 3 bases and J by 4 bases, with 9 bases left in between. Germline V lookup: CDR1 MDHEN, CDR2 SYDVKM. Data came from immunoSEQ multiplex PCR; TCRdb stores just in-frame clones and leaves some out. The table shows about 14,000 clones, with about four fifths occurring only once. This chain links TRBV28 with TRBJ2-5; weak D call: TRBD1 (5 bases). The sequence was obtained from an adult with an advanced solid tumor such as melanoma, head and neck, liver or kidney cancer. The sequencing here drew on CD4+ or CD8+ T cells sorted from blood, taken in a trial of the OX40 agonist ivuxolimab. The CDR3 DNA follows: TGTGCCAGCAGTTTTTGGCAGGGAGAGACCCAGTACTTC. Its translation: CASSFWQGETQYF.